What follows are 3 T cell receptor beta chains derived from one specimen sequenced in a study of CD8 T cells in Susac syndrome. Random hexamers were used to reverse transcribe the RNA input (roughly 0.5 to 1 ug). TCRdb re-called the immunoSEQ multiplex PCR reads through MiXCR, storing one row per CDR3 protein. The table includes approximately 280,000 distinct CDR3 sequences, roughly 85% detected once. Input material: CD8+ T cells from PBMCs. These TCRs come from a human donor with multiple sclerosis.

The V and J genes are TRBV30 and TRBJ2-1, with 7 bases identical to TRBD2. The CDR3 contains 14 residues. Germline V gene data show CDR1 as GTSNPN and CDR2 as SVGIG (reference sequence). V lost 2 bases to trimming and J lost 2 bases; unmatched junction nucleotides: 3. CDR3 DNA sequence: TGTGCCTGGAGTTCGGGAGGTCCCTACAATGAGCAGTTCTTC. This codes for CAWSSGGPYNEQFF.

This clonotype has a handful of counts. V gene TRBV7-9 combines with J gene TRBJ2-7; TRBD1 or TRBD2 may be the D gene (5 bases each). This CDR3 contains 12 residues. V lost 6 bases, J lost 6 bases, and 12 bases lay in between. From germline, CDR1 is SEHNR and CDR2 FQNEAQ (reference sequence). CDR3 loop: CASSPPGREQYF. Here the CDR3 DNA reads TGTGCCAGCAGTCCCCCGGGACGCGAGCAGTACTTC. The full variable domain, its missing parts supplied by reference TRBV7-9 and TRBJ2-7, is DTGVSQNPRHKITKRGQNVTFRCDPISEHNRLYWYRQTLGQGPEFLTYFQNEAQLEKSRLLSDRFSAERPKGSFSTLEIQRTEQGDSAMYLCASSPPGREQYFGPGTRLTVT.

As DNA, the CDR3 is TGTGCCAGCAGCCCGGGGACCGGAGGGATGGCTAAAAACATTCAGTACTTC. This translates into CASSPGTGGMAKNIQYF. The V and J genes are TRBV7-9 and TRBJ2-4, with a weak D call TRBD2 (6 bases). The germline V and J ends were trimmed by 5 bases and 4 bases, with 21 bases remaining between them. The length of the CDR3 is 17 residues. Germline CDR1 SEHNR, CDR2 FQNEAQ (reference sequence). The whole variable domain, filled in from reference TRBV7-9 and TRBJ2-4, reads DTGVSQNPRHKITKRGQNVTFRCDPISEHNRLYWYRQTLGQGPEFLTYFQNEAQLEKSRLLSDRFSAERPKGSFSTLEIQRTEQGDSAMYLCASSPGTGGMAKNIQYFGAGTRLSVL.